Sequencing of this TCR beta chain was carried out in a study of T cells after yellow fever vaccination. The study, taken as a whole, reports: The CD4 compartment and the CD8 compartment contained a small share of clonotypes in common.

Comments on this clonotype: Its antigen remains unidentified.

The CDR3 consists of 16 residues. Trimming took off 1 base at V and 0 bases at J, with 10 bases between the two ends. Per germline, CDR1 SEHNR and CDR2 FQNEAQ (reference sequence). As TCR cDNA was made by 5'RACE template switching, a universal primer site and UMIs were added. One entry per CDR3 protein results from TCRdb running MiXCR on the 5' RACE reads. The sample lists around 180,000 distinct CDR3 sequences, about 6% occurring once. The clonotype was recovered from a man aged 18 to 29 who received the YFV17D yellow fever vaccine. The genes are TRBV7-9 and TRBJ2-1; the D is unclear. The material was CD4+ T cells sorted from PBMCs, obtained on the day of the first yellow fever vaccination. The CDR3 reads CASSLDLGSSYNEQFF. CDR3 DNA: TGTGCCAGCAGCTTAGACCTGGGGTCCTCCTACAATGAGCAGTTCTTC.